This TCR beta chain stems from a study of Ad26.COV2.S vaccination and SARS-CoV-2 variants. Across the whole study: By the intramuscular route, Ad26.COV2.S was given once, or twice 56 days apart.

Profiled with immunoSEQ multiplex PCR; TCRdb holds only in-frame clones, not every one. The sample lists some 240,000 clones, approximately 90% occurring once. Specified treatment: roughly 18 received Ad26.COV2.S at low or high dose, single or two shots; a few received placebo; per-sample allocation not given. Sampling occurred on day 63 after the first vaccine or placebo injection. A Boston adult aged 18-55 years was the donor. The CDR3 consists of 13 residues. CDR1 SGHNT and CDR2 YYREEE come from the germline V gene (reference sequence). V was shortened by 9 bases and J by 3 bases, with 13 bases between the two germline ends.

This sequence was found in a person between 18 and 59 years old who received the Ad26.COV2.S COVID-19 vaccine or a placebo. The material was peripheral blood, obtained in a trial of Ad26.COV2.S vaccine versus placebo. The V and J genes are TRBV5-4 and TRBJ2-1; D not resolved. The CDR3 DNA is TGTGCCACCCAGCCTCCGGGCTACAATGAGCAGTTCTTC. This codes for CATQPPGYNEQFF.